A selection of T cell receptor beta chains follows, all from one sample in a study. TCRdb recomputed calls from the 5' RACE reads with MiXCR, one row per CDR3 protein. The sample records 40,000 to 65,000 distinct CDR3 sequences, roughly a quarter being singletons. The specimen sequenced was tumor-infiltrating naive CD4+ T cells sorted from the breast tumor. Every receptor here comes from a female donor with breast cancer. CDR3s include the opening cysteine and the closing phenylalanine or tryptophan. The D gene is left open where the match is weak. The size field is filled for only some rows; it gives once, few, many or a size class.

J: TRBJ2-7
V: TRBV19
D: TRBD2
size: few
CDR3: CASKRAGPSDEQYF
DNA: TGTGCCAGTAAGAGAGCGGGGCCCTCGGATGAGCAGTACTTC

J: TRBJ2-1
V: TRBV11-2
D: TRBD2
size: -
CDR3: CASSLDSGRVYNEQFF
DNA: TGTGCCAGCAGCTTGGATAGCGGGAGGGTTTACAATGAGCAGTTCTTC

J: TRBJ2-1
V: TRBV20-1
D: -
size: many
CDR3: CSASLHWGDEQFF
DNA: TGCAGTGCTTCCCTTCACTGGGGTGATGAGCAGTTCTTC

J: TRBJ2-1
V: TRBV29-1
D: -
size: few
CDR3: CSVDGYGGGSYNEQFF
DNA: TGCAGCGTTGATGGCTATGGAGGGGGCTCCTACAATGAGCAGTTCTTC

J: TRBJ2-5
V: TRBV20-1
D: -
size: few
CDR3: CSERREETQYF
DNA: TGCAGTGAAAGGAGGGAAGAGACCCAGTACTTC

J: TRBJ2-5
V: TRBV12-3/TRBV12-4
D: TRBD1
size: -
CDR3: CASRQGAGETQYF
DNA: TGTGCCAGCAGACAGGGGGCGGGGGAGACCCAGTACTTC

J: TRBJ1-6
V: TRBV6-5
D: -
size: -
CDR3: CASSYSRETNSPLHF
DNA: TGTGCCAGCAGTTACTCTCGGGAAACTAATTCACCCCTCCACTTT

J: TRBJ1-6
V: TRBV4-1
D: -
size: -
CDR3: CASSQDTVKLLHF
DNA: TGCGCCAGCAGCCAAGATACGGTGAAACTCCTCCACTTT

J: TRBJ1-1
V: TRBV15
D: -
size: few
CDR3: CATSRVATAEAFF
DNA: TGTGCCACCAGCAGAGTCGCTACCGCTGAAGCTTTCTTT

J: TRBJ1-1
V: TRBV19
D: TRBD1
size: -
CDR3: CASSRGQNTEAFF
DNA: TGTGCCAGTTCCAGGGGGCAGAACACTGAAGCTTTCTTT

J: TRBJ2-2
V: TRBV5-6
D: TRBD2
size: few
CDR3: CASSLSGSYTGELFF
DNA: TGTGCCAGCAGCTTGAGCGGGAGCTACACCGGGGAGCTGTTTTTT

J: TRBJ2-3
V: TRBV12-3/TRBV12-4
D: TRBD2
size: -
CDR3: CASSLYVLAGSNRDTQYF
DNA: TGTGCCAGCAGTTTATATGTATTAGCGGGCTCAAACCGGGATACGCAGTATTTT

J: TRBJ2-3
V: TRBV6-2/TRBV6-3
D: -
size: -
CDR3: CASKRSDTQYF
DNA: TGTGCCAGCAAGAGATCAGATACGCAGTATTTT

J: TRBJ1-1
V: TRBV20-1
D: -
size: many
CDR3: CSAPGLLNTEAFF
DNA: TGCAGTGCTCCCGGATTACTAAACACTGAAGCTTTCTTT

J: TRBJ2-2
V: TRBV9
D: -
size: -
CDR3: CASSVGVAGELFF
DNA: TGTGCCAGCAGCGTAGGAGTTGCCGGGGAGCTGTTTTTT

J: TRBJ1-5
V: TRBV12-3/TRBV12-4
D: -
size: -
CDR3: CASGDWSNQPQHF
DNA: TGTGCCAGCGGGGATTGGAGCAATCAGCCCCAGCATTTT

J: TRBJ1-3
V: TRBV20-1
D: -
size: many
CDR3: CSAKGNGNTIYF
DNA: TGCAGTGCTAAAGGAAACGGAAACACCATATATTTT

J: TRBJ1-6
V: TRBV20-1
D: TRBD1
size: few
CDR3: CSARTGGNSPLHF
DNA: TGCAGTGCTAGGACAGGGGGGAATTCACCCCTCCACTTT

J: TRBJ2-7
V: TRBV7-2
D: TRBD2
size: -
CDR3: CASSFYAGGFTAYEQYF
DNA: TGTGCCAGCAGCTTTTATGCGGGAGGGTTCACCGCCTACGAGCAGTACTTC

J: TRBJ1-1
V: TRBV5-1
D: -
size: -
CDR3: CASTFLPGRGTEAFF
DNA: TGCGCCAGCACCTTCCTACCGGGCCGGGGCACTGAAGCTTTCTTT

J: TRBJ1-2
V: TRBV6-5
D: -
size: many
CDR3: CASSYSGTRGGYTF
DNA: TGTGCCAGCAGTTATTCCGGGACCCGGGGAGGCTACACCTTC

J: TRBJ1-1
V: TRBV2
D: -
size: -
CDR3: CASSVAPTEAFF
DNA: TGTGCCAGCAGTGTCGCCCCCACTGAAGCTTTCTTT

J: TRBJ2-7
V: TRBV5-1
D: -
size: -
CDR3: CASSLAQKGLEQYF
DNA: TGCGCCAGCAGCTTGGCCCAGAAGGGCCTCGAGCAGTACTTC

J: TRBJ1-1
V: TRBV11-2
D: -
size: -
CDR3: CASSLALRGEDTEAFF
DNA: TGTGCCAGCAGCTTAGCTTTAAGGGGGGAGGACACTGAAGCTTTCTTT

J: TRBJ2-2
V: TRBV29-1
D: TRBD2
size: many
CDR3: CSVRGLAGVTGELFF
DNA: TGCAGCGTCCGGGGACTAGCGGGAGTCACCGGGGAGCTGTTTTTT

J: TRBJ2-1
V: TRBV5-1
D: -
size: many
CDR3: CASSLSVPVDEQFF
DNA: TGCGCCAGCAGCTTATCTGTCCCGGTGGATGAGCAGTTCTTC

J: TRBJ1-6
V: TRBV11-1
D: TRBD1
size: -
CDR3: CASGRFGQGSDSPLHF
DNA: TGTGCCAGCGGCCGTTTCGGACAGGGTTCGGATTCACCCCTCCACTTT

J: TRBJ2-1
V: TRBV24-1
D: TRBD2
size: few
CDR3: CATSDMVSGRFKSYNEQFF
DNA: TGTGCCACCAGTGATATGGTTAGCGGGAGATTTAAATCCTACAATGAGCAGTTCTTC

J: TRBJ2-5
V: TRBV20-1
D: -
size: few
CDR3: CSACRQGGGETQYF
DNA: TGCAGTGCTTGTCGACAGGGAGGGGGGGAGACCCAGTACTTC

J: TRBJ2-1
V: TRBV12-3/TRBV12-4
D: TRBD2
size: -
CDR3: CASSLRLTSGRVEQFF
DNA: TGTGCCAGCAGTTTAAGATTGACTAGCGGGAGGGTTGAGCAGTTCTTC

J: TRBJ2-3
V: TRBV5-1
D: TRBD2
size: -
CDR3: CASRSTSGSTDTQYF
DNA: TGCGCCAGCCGGTCGACTAGCGGCAGCACAGATACGCAGTATTTT

J: TRBJ2-7
V: TRBV20-1
D: -
size: few
CDR3: CSARAGGLAYEQYF
DNA: TGCAGTGCTAGAGCTGGGGGGTTAGCCTACGAGCAGTACTTC

J: TRBJ1-6
V: TRBV2
D: -
size: -
CDR3: CASSEGRGSPLHF
DNA: TGTGCCAGCAGTGAAGGAAGGGGATCACCCCTCCACTTT

J: TRBJ2-2
V: TRBV7-9
D: TRBD1
size: medium-sized
CDR3: CASSKPPGQGAGELFF
DNA: TGTGCCAGCAGCAAACCGCCGGGACAGGGGGCCGGGGAGCTGTTTTTT

J: TRBJ1-1
V: TRBV7-2
D: -
size: -
CDR3: CASSESGLGAFF
DNA: TGTGCCAGCAGCGAATCCGGACTGGGAGCTTTCTTT

J: TRBJ1-3
V: TRBV20-1
D: -
size: -
CDR3: CSAEERSSGNTIYF
DNA: TGCAGTGCAGAGGAACGGAGCTCTGGAAACACCATATATTTT

J: TRBJ2-7
V: TRBV10-3
D: -
size: many
CDR3: CAISPDRTVDEQYF
DNA: TGTGCCATCAGCCCTGACAGGACGGTCGACGAGCAGTACTTC

J: TRBJ1-1
V: TRBV15
D: -
size: few
CDR3: CATSLRTARYTEAFF
DNA: TGTGCCACCAGCTTAAGGACAGCCAGATACACTGAAGCTTTCTTT

J: TRBJ1-5
V: TRBV5-1
D: TRBD1
size: -
CDR3: CASSLTGDGNQPQHF
DNA: TGCGCCAGCAGCTTGACAGGGGATGGCAATCAGCCCCAGCATTTT

J: TRBJ2-5
V: TRBV4-1
D: -
size: -
CDR3: CASSQVDRPSQETQYF
DNA: TGCGCCAGCAGCCAAGTCGACAGGCCAAGCCAAGAGACCCAGTACTTC

J: TRBJ2-7
V: TRBV5-1
D: TRBD1
size: few
CDR3: CASSTGQGPYEQYF
DNA: TGCGCCAGCAGCACGGGACAGGGTCCGTACGAGCAGTACTTC

J: TRBJ1-5
V: TRBV27
D: TRBD1
size: -
CDR3: CASSVKTGSNQPQHF
DNA: TGTGCCAGCAGTGTAAAGACAGGGAGCAATCAGCCCCAGCATTTT

J: TRBJ1-1
V: TRBV13
D: -
size: few
CDR3: CASSPAEGWNTEAFF
DNA: TGTGCCAGCAGCCCTGCTGAGGGTTGGAACACTGAAGCTTTCTTT

J: TRBJ1-6
V: TRBV6-5
D: -
size: few
CDR3: CASSGGEIYPNSPLHF
DNA: TGTGCCAGCAGTGGCGGTGAAATCTACCCTAATTCACCCCTCCACTTT

J: TRBJ1-1
V: TRBV4-1
D: TRBD1
size: -
CDR3: CATSMTGVGGREAFF
DNA: TGCGCCACCTCCATGACAGGGGTGGGCGGGAGAGAAGCTTTCTTT

J: TRBJ2-2
V: TRBV7-2
D: -
size: few
CDR3: CASSSSVSTGELFF
DNA: TGTGCCAGCAGCTCCTCAGTATCCACCGGGGAGCTGTTTTTT

J: TRBJ2-3
V: TRBV5-1
D: TRBD1
size: few
CDR3: CASRVQGHTDTQYF
DNA: TGCGCCAGCAGGGTACAGGGGCACACAGATACGCAGTATTTT

J: TRBJ2-6
V: TRBV18
D: -
size: once
CDR3: CASSPTQISGANVLTF
DNA: TGTGCCAGCTCACCGACACAAATCTCTGGGGCCAACGTCCTGACTTTC

J: TRBJ1-2
V: TRBV18
D: -
size: many
CDR3: CASSPQKYHYGYTF
DNA: TGTGCCAGCTCACCCCAGAAGTACCACTATGGCTACACCTTC

J: TRBJ2-3
V: TRBV9
D: -
size: few
CDR3: CASSVDRVVDTQYF
DNA: TGTGCCAGCAGCGTAGATAGGGTGGTAGATACGCAGTATTTT

J: TRBJ2-5
V: TRBV27
D: -
size: few
CDR3: CASSLSWGGYETQYF
DNA: TGTGCCAGCAGTTTATCGTGGGGAGGTTACGAGACCCAGTACTTC

J: TRBJ1-1
V: TRBV5-1
D: -
size: -
CDR3: CASSLWGGDTEAFF
DNA: TGCGCCAGCAGCTTGTGGGGGGGGGACACTGAAGCTTTCTTT

J: TRBJ1-3
V: TRBV5-1
D: -
size: few
CDR3: CASSLAPAEIGGNTIYF
DNA: TGCGCCAGCAGCTTGGCGCCGGCGGAGATAGGGGGAAACACCATATATTTT

J: TRBJ2-7
V: TRBV11-2
D: TRBD2
size: few
CDR3: CASSAIRRLIRGGAYEQYF
DNA: TGTGCCAGCAGCGCAATACGTAGGTTAATTCGGGGAGGGGCCTACGAGCAGTACTTC

J: TRBJ2-7
V: TRBV9
D: -
size: few
CDR3: CASSVGTSGYEQYF
DNA: TGTGCCAGCAGCGTAGGGACGTCCGGCTACGAGCAGTACTTC

J: TRBJ2-7
V: TRBV27
D: -
size: -
CDR3: CASQARGASYEQYF
DNA: TGTGCCAGCCAGGCTCGGGGGGCCTCCTACGAGCAGTACTTC

J: TRBJ2-7
V: TRBV7-2
D: TRBD2
size: few
CDR3: CASSSGSGSSYEQYF
DNA: TGTGCCAGCAGCTCGGGGAGCGGGAGCTCCTACGAGCAGTACTTC

J: TRBJ2-7
V: TRBV7-2
D: -
size: -
CDR3: CASSLRWHYEQYF
DNA: TGTGCCAGCAGCTTAAGGTGGCACTACGAGCAGTACTTC

J: TRBJ2-5
V: TRBV10-3
D: -
size: many
CDR3: CAISDPYREETQYF
DNA: TGTGCCATCAGTGACCCGTACAGGGAAGAGACCCAGTACTTC

J: TRBJ1-3
V: TRBV9
D: -
size: -
CDR3: CASSADGISGNTIYF
DNA: TGTGCCAGCAGCGCGGACGGGATCTCTGGAAACACCATATATTTT